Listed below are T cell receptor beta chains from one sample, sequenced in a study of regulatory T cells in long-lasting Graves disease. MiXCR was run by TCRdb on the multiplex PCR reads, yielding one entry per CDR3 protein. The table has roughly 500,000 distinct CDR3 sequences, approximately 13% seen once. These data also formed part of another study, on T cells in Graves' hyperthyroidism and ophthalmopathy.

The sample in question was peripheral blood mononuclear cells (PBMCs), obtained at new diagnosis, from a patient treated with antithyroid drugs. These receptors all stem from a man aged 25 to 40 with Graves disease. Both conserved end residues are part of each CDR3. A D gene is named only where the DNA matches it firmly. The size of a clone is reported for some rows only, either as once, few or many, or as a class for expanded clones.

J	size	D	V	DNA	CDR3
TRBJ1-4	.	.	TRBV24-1	TGTGCCACCAGTGATTCTCGGGGCCTATCTAATGAAAAACTGTTTTTT	CATSDSRGLSNEKLFF
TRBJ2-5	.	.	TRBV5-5	TGTGCCAGCAGCATCTCCGCAGGGTACCAAGAGACCCAGTACTTC	CASSISAGYQETQYF
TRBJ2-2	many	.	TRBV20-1	TGCAGTGCTAGAGATCTGGGCAGAGCGAACACCGGGGAGCTGTTTTTT	CSARDLGRANTGELFF
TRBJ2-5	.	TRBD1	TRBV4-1	TGCGCCAGCAGCCCGGTGGGACAGAAAGAGACCCAGTACTTC	CASSPVGQKETQYF
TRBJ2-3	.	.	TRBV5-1	TGCGCCAGCAGCTTAAGAGGGACCCCTAGGGCAGATGCGCAGTATTTT	CASSLRGTPRADAQYF
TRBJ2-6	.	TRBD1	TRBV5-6	TGTGCCAGCAGCTTGGGGGGACAGGGTTTAACTGGGGCCAACGTCCTGACTTTC	CASSLGGQGLTGANVLTF
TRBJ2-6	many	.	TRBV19	TGTGCCAGCAGTAATACTGGGGCCAACGTCCTGACTTTC	CASSNTGANVLTF
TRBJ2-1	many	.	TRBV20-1	TGCAGTGGCGGCGGAGGAGCTGTCGGATACAATGAGCAGTTCTTC	CSGGGGAVGYNEQFF
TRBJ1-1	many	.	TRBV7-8	TGTGCCAGCAGCAGACAACGGGAAATGAACACTGAAGCTTTCTTT	CASSRQREMNTEAFF
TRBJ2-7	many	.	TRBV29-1	TGCAGCGTTGATTTCGGACAGACCCTCGGAGAGCAGTACTTC	CSVDFGQTLGEQYF
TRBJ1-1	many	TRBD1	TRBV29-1	TGCAGCGTCGAAGACAGGGGCGGGACTGAAGCTTTCTTT	CSVEDRGGTEAFF
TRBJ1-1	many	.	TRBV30	TGTGCCTGGGGTGGACGGAGGACTGAAGCTTTCTTT	CAWGGRRTEAFF
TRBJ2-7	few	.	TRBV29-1	TGCAGCGTTGAAGGTGGCACGGGGAACGGCGAGCAGTACTTC	CSVEGGTGNGEQYF
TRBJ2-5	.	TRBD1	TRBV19	TGTGCCAGTAGTATACTCGACAGGGTTGAGACCCAGTACTTC	CASSILDRVETQYF
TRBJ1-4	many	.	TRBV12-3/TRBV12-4	TGTGCCAGCAGTCCTTCGTTGGGGCGGGATTCTAATGAAAAACTGTTTTTT	CASSPSLGRDSNEKLFF
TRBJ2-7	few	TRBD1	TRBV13	TGTGCCAGCAGCAGAAAAGTGCGGGACAGGGGCTACGAGCAGTACTTC	CASSRKVRDRGYEQYF
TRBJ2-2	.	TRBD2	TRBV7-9	TGTGCCAGCAGCTTTAGCGGGAGTTTGACCGGGGAGCTGTTTTTT	CASSFSGSLTGELFF
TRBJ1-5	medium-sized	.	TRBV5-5	TGTGCCAGCAGCTTGGGGTACGGTAGCAATCAGCCCCAGCATTTT	CASSLGYGSNQPQHF
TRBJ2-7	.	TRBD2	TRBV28	TGTGCCAGCAGTTCAGGACTAGCGGGAGCCTCCGAGCAGTACTTC	CASSSGLAGASEQYF
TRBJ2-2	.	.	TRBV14	TGTGCCAGCAGCTCAGGGGCGGGACACACCGGGGAGCTGTTTTTT	CASSSGAGHTGELFF
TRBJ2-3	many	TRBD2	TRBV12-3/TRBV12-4	TGTGCCAGCAGTACCGGGACTAGCGGTACAACGGATACGCAGTATTTT	CASSTGTSGTTDTQYF
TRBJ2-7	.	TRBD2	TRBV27	TGTGCCAGCAGCCGATCGACTAGCGGGATCACCTACGAGCAGTACTTC	CASSRSTSGITYEQYF
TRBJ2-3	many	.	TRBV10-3	TGTGCCATCAGTGAGCAGGGGCAGAGGGAGGATACGCAGTATTTT	CAISEQGQREDTQYF
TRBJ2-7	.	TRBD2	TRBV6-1	TGTGCCAGCAAACGGGAGGCAAGTAGTTCCTACGAGCAGTACTTC	CASKREASSSYEQYF
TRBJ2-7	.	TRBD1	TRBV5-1	TGCGCCAGCAGCCACGACAGGGCTGATGCGTACTTC	CASSHDRADAYF
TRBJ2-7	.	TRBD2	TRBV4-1	TGCGCCAGCACCCCCGGACTAGCGGGAGGATCCCCCTACGAGCAGTACTTC	CASTPGLAGGSPYEQYF
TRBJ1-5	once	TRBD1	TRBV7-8	TGTGCCAGCAGCAGAAGCCGAACAGGGGATAGCAATCAGCCCCAGCATTTT	CASSRSRTGDSNQPQHF
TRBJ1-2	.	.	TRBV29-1	TGCAGCGTTGAGGTTCTCCGGGGGGGAGGCTACACCTTC	CSVEVLRGGGYTF
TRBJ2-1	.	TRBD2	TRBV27	TGTGCCAGCAGTCTTATACCCCCGGGGACTACACCCAATGAGCAGTTCTTC	CASSLIPPGTTPNEQFF
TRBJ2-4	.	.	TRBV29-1	TGCAGCGTACGAAACGTAGCCAAAAACATTCAGTACTTC	CSVRNVAKNIQYF
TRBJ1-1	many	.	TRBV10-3	TGTGCCATCAGTGAGAGGAACACTGAAGCTTTCTTT	CAISERNTEAFF
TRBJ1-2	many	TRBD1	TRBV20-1	TGCAGTGCCTCCCCCCAGGGACAGGGGTACTATGGCTACACCTTC	CSASPQGQGYYGYTF
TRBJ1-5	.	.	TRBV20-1	TGCAGTGCTAGAGAGTACCTACAGGGTGACCCCCAGCATTTT	CSAREYLQGDPQHF
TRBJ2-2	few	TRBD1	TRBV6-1	TGTGCCAGCACCTTTCTATGGGCAGGGGGCAGGACCGGGGAGCTGTTTTTT	CASTFLWAGGRTGELFF
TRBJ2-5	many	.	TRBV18	TGTGCCAGCTCACCAGAAATGGGGAAAGGAGAGACCCAGTACTTC	CASSPEMGKGETQYF
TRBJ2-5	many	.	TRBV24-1	TGTGCCACCAGTGATGAGGGGGACGAGGGGCGAGAGACCCAGTACTTC	CATSDEGDEGRETQYF
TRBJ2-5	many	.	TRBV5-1	TGCGCCAGCTCCACAGGAGGGGGGGAGACCCAGTACTTC	CASSTGGGETQYF
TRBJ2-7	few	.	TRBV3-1	TGTGCCAGCAGCCTTGTGGGGGTCCACGAGCAGTACTTC	CASSLVGVHEQYF
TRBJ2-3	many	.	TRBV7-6	TGTGCCAGCAGCTTCTTATTGAGCGGACCCACAGATACGCAGTATTTT	CASSFLLSGPTDTQYF
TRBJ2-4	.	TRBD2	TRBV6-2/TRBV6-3	TGTGCCACCCTTAGCGGGAGACCACGGGTAGCCAAAAACATTCAGTACTTC	CATLSGRPRVAKNIQYF
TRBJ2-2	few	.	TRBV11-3	TGTGCCAGCAGCTTAACTGTCTACACCGGGGAGCTGTTTTTT	CASSLTVYTGELFF
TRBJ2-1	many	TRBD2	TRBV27	TGTGCCAGCCACAAATCGGGACTAGCGGCTTACAATGAGCAGTTCTTC	CASHKSGLAAYNEQFF
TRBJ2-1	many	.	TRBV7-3	TGTGCCAGCAGCTTAATGCCCGCGACCTACAATGAGCAGTTCTTC	CASSLMPATYNEQFF
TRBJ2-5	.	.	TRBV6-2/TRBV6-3	TGTGCCAGCAGTTACGGGACCACTAGGGGTGAGACCCAGTACTTC	CASSYGTTRGETQYF
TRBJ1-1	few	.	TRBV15	TGTGCCACCAGCAGAGATCGGCAGGGCTATTCAAACACTGAAGCTTTCTTT	CATSRDRQGYSNTEAFF